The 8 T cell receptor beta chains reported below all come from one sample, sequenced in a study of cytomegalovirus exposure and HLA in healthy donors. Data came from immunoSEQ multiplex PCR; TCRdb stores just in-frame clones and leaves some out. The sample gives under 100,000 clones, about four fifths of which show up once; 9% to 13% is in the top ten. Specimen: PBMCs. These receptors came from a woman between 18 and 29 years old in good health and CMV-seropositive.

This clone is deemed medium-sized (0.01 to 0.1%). The CDR3 spells CASTLGQRTEAFF. In DNA form, the CDR3 reads TGTGCCAGCACCCTGGGACAACGGACTGAAGCTTTCTTT. The chain is built from TRBV28 and TRBJ1-1, with a tentative D call TRBD1 (6 bases). V was pared by 7 bases and J by 5 bases, with 14 bases between. From germline, CDR1 is MDHEN and CDR2 SYDVKM. This CDR3 spans 13 amino acids.

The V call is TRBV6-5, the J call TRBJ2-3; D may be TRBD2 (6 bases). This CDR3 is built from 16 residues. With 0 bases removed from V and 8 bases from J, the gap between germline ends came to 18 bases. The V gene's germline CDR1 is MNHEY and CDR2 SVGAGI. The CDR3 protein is CASSYSGGREAGTQYF. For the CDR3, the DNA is TGTGCCAGCAGTTACTCGGGGGGTAGGGAGGCCGGTACGCAGTATTTT.

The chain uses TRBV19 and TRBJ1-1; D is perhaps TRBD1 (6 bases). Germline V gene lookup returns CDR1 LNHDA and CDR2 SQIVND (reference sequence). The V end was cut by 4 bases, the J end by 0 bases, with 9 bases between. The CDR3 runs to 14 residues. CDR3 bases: TGTGCCAGTAGTAACAGGGAACTGAACACTGAAGCTTTCTTT. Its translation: CASSNRELNTEAFF. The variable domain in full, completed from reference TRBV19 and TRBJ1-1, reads DGGITQSPKYLFRKEGQNVTLSCEQNLNHDAMYWYRQDPGQGLRLIYYSQIVNDFQKGDIAEGYSVSREKKESFPLTVTSAQKNPTAFYLCASSNRELNTEAFFGQGTRLTVV.

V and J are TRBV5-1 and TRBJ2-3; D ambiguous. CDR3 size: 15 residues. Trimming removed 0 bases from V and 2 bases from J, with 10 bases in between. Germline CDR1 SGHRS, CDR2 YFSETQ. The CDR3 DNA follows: TGCGCCAGCAGCTTGGAGCGTATCAACACAGATACGCAGTATTTT. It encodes CASSLERINTDTQYF. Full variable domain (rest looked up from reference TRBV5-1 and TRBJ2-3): KAGVTQTPRYLIKTRGQQVTLSCSPISGHRSVSWYQQTPGQGLQFLFEYFSETQRNKGNFPGRFSGRQFSNSRSEMNVSTLELGDSALYLCASSLERINTDTQYFGPGTRLTVL.

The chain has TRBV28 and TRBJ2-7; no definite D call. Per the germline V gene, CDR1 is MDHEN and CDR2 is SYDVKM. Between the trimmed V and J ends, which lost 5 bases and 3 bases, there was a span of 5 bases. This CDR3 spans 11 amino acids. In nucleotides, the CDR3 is TGTGCCAGCAGTGACAACTACGAGCAGTACTTC. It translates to CASSDNYEQYF.

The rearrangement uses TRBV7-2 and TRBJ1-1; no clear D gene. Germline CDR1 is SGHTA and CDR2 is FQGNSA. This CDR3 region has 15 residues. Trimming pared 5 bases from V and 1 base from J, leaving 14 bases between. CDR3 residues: CASSTNNGRNTEAFF. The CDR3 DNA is TGTGCCAGCAGCACCAACAATGGCAGGAACACTGAAGCTTTCTTT.

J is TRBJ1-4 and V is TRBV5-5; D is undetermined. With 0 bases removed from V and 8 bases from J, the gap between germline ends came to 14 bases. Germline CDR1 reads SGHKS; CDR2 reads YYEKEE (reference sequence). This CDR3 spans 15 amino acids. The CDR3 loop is CASSLVGAVGEKLFF. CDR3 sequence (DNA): TGTGCCAGCAGCTTGGTGGGAGCGGTAGGAGAAAAACTGTTTTTT.

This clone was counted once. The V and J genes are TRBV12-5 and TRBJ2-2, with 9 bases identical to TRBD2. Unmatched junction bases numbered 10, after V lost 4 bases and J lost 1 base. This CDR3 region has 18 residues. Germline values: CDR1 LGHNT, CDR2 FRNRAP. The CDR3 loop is CASGSRGSGGRNTGELFF. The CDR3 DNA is TGTGCTAGTGGTTCCCGGGGTAGCGGGGGTAGGAACACCGGGGAGCTGTTTTTT.